This T cell receptor (beta chain) was obtained from a study of beta chain features in type 1 diabetes. The entirety of the isolated RNA underwent reverse transcription, so expressed TCRB transcripts were sequenced. The repertoire was sequenced with immunoSEQ multiplex PCR; TCRdb's copy has only in-frame clones and lacks some. This repertoire shows around 500,000 clones, approximately 31% found once; its top ten account for 0.065%. This CDR3 has 16 residues. The V gene's germline CDR1 is SEHNR and CDR2 FQNEAQ (reference sequence). V was trimmed by 1 base and J by 5 bases, leaving 15 bases between them. This clone showed up just a few times.

The TCR was taken from a man between 18 and 35 years old in good health. The chain employs TRBV7-9 and TRBJ2-1; possibly TRBD1 for D (6 bases). The sequenced material came from naive CD4+ T cells from blood. CDR3 DNA sequence: TGTGCCAGCAGCTTAGTGGTGGCAGGGGCCGACAATGAGCAGTTCTTC. It is translated as CASSLVVAGADNEQFF.